Sequencing of this T cell receptor (beta chain) was carried out in a study of T cell responses to AZD1222 COVID-19 vaccine. Whole-study results and caveats: The donors showed a predominance of white British ancestry and of females, with possible underestimation of clonal diversity. Only after the peak T cell response were repertoires sampled. Spike was spanned by vaccine-associated CD4 TCRs, with dominance at 160-218 and 743-854.

CDR1 MDHEN and CDR2 SYDVKM come from the germline V gene. This CDR3 has 10 amino acids. Trimming pared 7 bases from V and 8 bases from J, leaving 8 bases between. The repertoire was sequenced with immunoSEQ multiplex PCR; TCRdb's copy has only in-frame clones and lacks some. Among 200,000 or so clones, over 80% were seen once, and the ten largest hold under 6.5%. A word on this clone: Its antigen is unidentified.

The receptor comes from an adult in good health. The input for sequencing was peripheral blood, taken on day 0 of AZD1222 vaccination. The V gene is TRBV28, the J gene TRBJ1-2, with D possibly TRBD1 on 5 matching bases. This CDR3 is CASKGLGYTF. The CDR3 nucleotides read TGTGCCAGCAAGGGGCTCGGCTACACCTTC.